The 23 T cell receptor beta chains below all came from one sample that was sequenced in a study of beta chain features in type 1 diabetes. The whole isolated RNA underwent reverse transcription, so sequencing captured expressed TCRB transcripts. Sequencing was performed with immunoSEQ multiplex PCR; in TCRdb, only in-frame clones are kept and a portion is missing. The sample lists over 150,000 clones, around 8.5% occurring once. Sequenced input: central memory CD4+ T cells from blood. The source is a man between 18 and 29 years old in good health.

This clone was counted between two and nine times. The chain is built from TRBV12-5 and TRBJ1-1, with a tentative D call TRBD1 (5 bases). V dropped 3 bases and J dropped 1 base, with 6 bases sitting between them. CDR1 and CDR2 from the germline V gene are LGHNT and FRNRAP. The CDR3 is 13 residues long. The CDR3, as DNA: TGTGCTAGTGGTTTTACAGGGAACACTGAAGCTTTCTTT. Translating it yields CASGFTGNTEAFF.

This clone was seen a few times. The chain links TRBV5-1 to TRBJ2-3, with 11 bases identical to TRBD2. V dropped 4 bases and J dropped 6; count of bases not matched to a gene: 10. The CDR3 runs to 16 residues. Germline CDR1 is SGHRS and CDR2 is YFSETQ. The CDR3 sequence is CASSSTTSGSSDTQYF. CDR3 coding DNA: TGCGCCAGCAGCAGCACCACTAGCGGGAGCAGCGATACGCAGTATTTT.

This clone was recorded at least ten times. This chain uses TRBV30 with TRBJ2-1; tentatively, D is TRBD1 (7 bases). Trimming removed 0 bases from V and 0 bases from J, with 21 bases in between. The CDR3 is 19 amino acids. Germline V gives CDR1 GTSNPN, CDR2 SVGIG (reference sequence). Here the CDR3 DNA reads TGTGCCTGGAGTGTCTTCGGAGGGGGCCTAATCAGCTCCTACAATGAGCAGTTCTTC. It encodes CAWSVFGGGLISSYNEQFF.

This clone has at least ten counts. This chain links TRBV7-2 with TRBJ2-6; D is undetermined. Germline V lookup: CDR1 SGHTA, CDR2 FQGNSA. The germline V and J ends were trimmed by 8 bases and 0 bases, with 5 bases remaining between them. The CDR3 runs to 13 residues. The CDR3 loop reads CASQNSGANVLTF. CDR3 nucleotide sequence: TGTGCCAGCCAGAACTCTGGGGCCAACGTCCTGACTTTC.

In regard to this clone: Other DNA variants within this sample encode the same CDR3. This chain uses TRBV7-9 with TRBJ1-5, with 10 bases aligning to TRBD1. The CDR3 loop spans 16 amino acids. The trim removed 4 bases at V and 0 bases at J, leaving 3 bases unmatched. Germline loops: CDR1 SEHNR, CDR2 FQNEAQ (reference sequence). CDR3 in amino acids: CASSSGQGDSNQPQHF. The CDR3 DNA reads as TGTGCCAGCAGCTCAGGACAGGGGGATAGCAATCAGCCCCAGCATTTT.

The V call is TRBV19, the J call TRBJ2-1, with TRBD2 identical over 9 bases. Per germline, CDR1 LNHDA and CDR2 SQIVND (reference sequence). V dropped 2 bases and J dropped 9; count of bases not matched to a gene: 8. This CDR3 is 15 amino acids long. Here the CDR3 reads CASSISGGLSGEQFF. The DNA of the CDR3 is TGTGCCAGTAGTATAAGCGGGGGGCTGTCGGGTGAGCAGTTCTTC.

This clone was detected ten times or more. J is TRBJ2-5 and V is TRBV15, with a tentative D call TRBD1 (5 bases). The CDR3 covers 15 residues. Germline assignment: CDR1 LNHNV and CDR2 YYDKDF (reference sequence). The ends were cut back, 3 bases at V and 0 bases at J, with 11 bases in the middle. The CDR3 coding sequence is TGTGCCACCAGCAGCAAGGGGCAGAACCAAGAGACCCAGTACTTC. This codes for CATSSKGQNQETQYF.

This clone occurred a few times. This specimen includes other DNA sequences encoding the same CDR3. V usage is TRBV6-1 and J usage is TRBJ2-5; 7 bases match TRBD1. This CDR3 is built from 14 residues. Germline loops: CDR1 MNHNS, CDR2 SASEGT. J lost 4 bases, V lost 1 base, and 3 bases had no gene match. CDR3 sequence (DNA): TGTGCCAGCAGTGAAGATAGGGGGCGAGAGACCCAGTACTTC. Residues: CASSEDRGRETQYF.

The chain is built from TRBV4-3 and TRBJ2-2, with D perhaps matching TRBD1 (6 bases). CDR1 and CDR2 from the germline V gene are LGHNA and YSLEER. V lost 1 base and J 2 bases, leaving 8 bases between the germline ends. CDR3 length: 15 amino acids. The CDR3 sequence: CASSQGQVNTGELFF. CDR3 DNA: TGCGCCAGCAGCCAAGGACAGGTCAACACCGGGGAGCTGTTTTTT.

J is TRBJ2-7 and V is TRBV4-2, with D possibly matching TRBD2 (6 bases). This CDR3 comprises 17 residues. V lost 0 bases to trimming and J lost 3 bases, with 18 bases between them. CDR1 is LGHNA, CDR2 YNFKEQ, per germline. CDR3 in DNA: TGTGCCAGCAGCCAAGATCTTGGGGCTGAGGGAGGCTACGAGCAGTACTTC. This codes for CASSQDLGAEGGYEQYF.

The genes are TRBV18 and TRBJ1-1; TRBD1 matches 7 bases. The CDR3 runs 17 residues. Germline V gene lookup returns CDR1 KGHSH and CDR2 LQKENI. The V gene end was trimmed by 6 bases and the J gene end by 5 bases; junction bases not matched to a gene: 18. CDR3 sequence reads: CASSPRQGGFGETEAFF. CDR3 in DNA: TGTGCCAGCTCGCCGAGACAGGGAGGATTCGGTGAGACTGAAGCTTTCTTT.

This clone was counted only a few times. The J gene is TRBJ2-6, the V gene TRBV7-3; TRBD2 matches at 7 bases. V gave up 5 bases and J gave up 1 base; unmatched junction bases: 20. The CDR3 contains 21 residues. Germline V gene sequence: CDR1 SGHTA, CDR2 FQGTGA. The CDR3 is CASSPSSLRGDPRSGANVLTF. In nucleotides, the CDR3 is TGTGCCAGCAGCCCATCATCCCTCCGGGGGGATCCTCGTTCTGGGGCCAACGTCCTGACTTTC.

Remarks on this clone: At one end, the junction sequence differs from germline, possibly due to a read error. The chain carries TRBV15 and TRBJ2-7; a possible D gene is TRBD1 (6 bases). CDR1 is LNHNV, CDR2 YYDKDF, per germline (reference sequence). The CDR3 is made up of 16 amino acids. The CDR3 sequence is CATSLITGLPTYKQYF. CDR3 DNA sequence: TGTGCCACCAGCCTGATCACAGGGTTACCAACCTACAAGCAGTACTTC.

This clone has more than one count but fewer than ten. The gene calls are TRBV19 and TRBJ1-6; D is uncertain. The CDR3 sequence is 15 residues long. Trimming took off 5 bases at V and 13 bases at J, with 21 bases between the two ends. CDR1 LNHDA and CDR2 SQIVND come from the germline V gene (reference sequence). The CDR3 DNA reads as TGTGCCAGTAGTCTCCAGGCAGGACTTGGTGGGCCCCTCCACTTT. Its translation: CASSLQAGLGGPLHF.

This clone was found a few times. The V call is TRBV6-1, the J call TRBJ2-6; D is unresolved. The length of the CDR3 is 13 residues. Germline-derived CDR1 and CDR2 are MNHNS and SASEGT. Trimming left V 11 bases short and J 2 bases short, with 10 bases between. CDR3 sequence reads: CAHQFAGANVLTF. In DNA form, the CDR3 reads TGTGCCCATCAGTTTGCTGGGGCCAACGTCCTGACTTTC.

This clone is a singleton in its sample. This chain's CDR3 is CASSAGTAQYF. For the CDR3, the DNA is TGTGCCAGCAGTGCTGGGACTGCGCAGTACTTC. The chain links TRBV6-1 to TRBJ2-5, with TRBD2 as a possible D gene (6 bases). Germline V CDR1 and CDR2: MNHNS, SASEGT. V shed 4 bases and J shed 11 bases, with 11 bases lying between them. The CDR3 is 11 residues long.

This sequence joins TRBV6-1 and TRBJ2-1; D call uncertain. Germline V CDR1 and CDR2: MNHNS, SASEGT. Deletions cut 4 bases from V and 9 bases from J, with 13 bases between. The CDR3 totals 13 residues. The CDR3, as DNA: TGTGCCAGCAGTGTACTGACAACCACTGAGCAGTTCTTC. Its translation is CASSVLTTTEQFF.

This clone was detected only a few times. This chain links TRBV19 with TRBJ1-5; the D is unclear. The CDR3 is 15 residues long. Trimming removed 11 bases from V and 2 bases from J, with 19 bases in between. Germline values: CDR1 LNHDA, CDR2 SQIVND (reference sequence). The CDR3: CASTGGVMGNQPQHF. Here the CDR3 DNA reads TGTGCCTCAACGGGCGGGGTTATGGGCAATCAGCCCCAGCATTTT.

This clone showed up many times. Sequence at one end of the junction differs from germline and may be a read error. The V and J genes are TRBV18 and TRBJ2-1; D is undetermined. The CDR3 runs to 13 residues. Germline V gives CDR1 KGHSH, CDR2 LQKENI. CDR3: CASSPLLSDEQFF. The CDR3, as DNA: TGTGCCAGCTCCCCACTCCTAAGCGATGAGCAGTTCTTC.

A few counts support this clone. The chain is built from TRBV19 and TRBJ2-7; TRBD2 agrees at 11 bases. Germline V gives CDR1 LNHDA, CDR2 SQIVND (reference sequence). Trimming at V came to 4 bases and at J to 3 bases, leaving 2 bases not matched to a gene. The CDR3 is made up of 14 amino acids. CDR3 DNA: TGTGCCAGTAGTAGACTAGCGGGGAGCTACGAGCAGTACTTC. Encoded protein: CASSRLAGSYEQYF.

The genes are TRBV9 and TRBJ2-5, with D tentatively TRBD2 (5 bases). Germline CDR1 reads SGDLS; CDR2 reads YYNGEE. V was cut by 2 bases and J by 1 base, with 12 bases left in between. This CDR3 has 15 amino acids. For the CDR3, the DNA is TGTGCCAGCAGCGTCACACCGACTATCCAAGAGACCCAGTACTTC. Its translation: CASSVTPTIQETQYF.

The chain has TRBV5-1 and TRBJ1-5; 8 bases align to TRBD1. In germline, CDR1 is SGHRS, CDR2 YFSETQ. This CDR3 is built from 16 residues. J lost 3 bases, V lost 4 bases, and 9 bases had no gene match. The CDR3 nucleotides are TGCGCCAGCAGCCCGATCCCGACAGGGGCCAATCAGCCCCAGCATTTT. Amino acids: CASSPIPTGANQPQHF.

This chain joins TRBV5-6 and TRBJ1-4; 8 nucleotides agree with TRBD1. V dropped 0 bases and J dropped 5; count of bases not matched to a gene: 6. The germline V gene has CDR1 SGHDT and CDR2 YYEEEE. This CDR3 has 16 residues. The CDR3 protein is CASSLVGPGGNEKLFF. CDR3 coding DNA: TGTGCCAGCAGCTTGGTGGGGCCAGGGGGCAATGAAAAACTGTTTTTT.